The 26 T cell receptor beta chains in this list originate from one sample, sequenced in a study of CD8 T cells in Susac syndrome. Random hexamers were used to reverse transcribe an amount of roughly 0.5 to 1 ug RNA. TCRdb independently ran MiXCR on the immunoSEQ multiplex PCR reads; one entry per CDR3 protein. The sample contains around 200,000 distinct CDR3 sequences, roughly 94% of which appear only once. Input material: CD8+ T cells from PBMCs. These receptors all stem from a human donor with Susac syndrome.

This clonotype was counted between two and nine times. V usage is TRBV5-1 and J usage is TRBJ2-7; D remains unclear. Germline V gene data show CDR1 as SGHRS and CDR2 as YFSETQ. V lost 3 bases and J lost 1, with 8 bases in between. The CDR3 runs 13 residues. This CDR3 is CASSSQGSYEQYF. The CDR3 DNA sequence: TGCGCCAGCAGCTCCCAAGGGTCCTACGAGCAGTACTTC.

The rearrangement uses TRBV25-1 and TRBJ1-2; the D gene is possibly TRBD1 (5 bases). Germline CDR1 is MGHDK and CDR2 is SYGVNS. The CDR3 is 13 amino acids. V was clipped by 9 bases and J by 6 bases, with 17 bases between them. CDR3 in amino acids: CASTTGGGDGYTF. DNA of the CDR3: TGTGCCAGTACAACAGGCGGAGGAGATGGCTACACCTTC.

The rearrangement joins TRBV6-2 or TRBV6-3 to TRBJ2-3, with 8 positions matching TRBD2. This CDR3 is 16 amino acids long. Looked up from germline, CDR1 is MNHEY and CDR2 is SVGEGT. Losses at the gene ends were 4 bases for V and 6 bases for J; bases not matched to a gene: 12. CDR3 in amino acids: CASSFRGGLSPDTQYF. DNA of the CDR3: TGTGCCAGCAGTTTTCGGGGGGGCCTCTCCCCGGATACGCAGTATTTT.

The chain is built from TRBV9 and TRBJ2-2, with 10 bases fitting TRBD1. CDR1 is SGDLS and CDR2 is YYNGEE in the germline V gene. V trimming: 4 bases; J trimming: 8 bases; junction bases outside the gene matches: 11. This CDR3 spans 16 amino acids. In DNA form, the CDR3 reads TGTGCCAGCAGCTCGAACCCGGGACAGGGGACGGGGGAGCTGTTTTTT. Translating gives CASSSNPGQGTGELFF.

The V call is TRBV5-1, the J call TRBJ2-1, with D possibly TRBD1 on 5 matching bases. The CDR3 consists of 14 residues. V lost 3 bases, J lost 5 bases, and 12 bases lay in between. Germline values: CDR1 SGHRS, CDR2 YFSETQ. The CDR3 sequence is CASSSTNRNNEQFF. DNA for the CDR3: TGCGCCAGCAGCTCCACTAACAGGAACAATGAGCAGTTCTTC. Using reference TRBV5-1 and TRBJ2-1 for the parts outside the CDR3, the full variable domain is KAGVTQTPRYLIKTRGQQVTLSCSPISGHRSVSWYQQTPGQGLQFLFEYFSETQRNKGNFPGRFSGRQFSNSRSEMNVSTLELGDSALYLCASSSTNRNNEQFFGPGTRLTVL.

This clonotype has a single count. The chain recombines TRBV7-8 with TRBJ1-1; D is perhaps TRBD1 (6 bases). There are 15 residues in the CDR3. Per the germline V gene, CDR1 is SGHVS and CDR2 is FQNEAQ. V lost 1 base and J 5 bases, leaving 14 bases between the germline ends. CDR3 protein: CASSLEIGGSTEAFF. The CDR3 region has the DNA TGTGCCAGCAGCTTAGAGATAGGGGGTTCGACTGAAGCTTTCTTT.

As DNA, the CDR3 is TGTGCCAGCAGCTTAAGGACAGCGCAAGAGACCCAGTACTTC. This encodes CASSLRTAQETQYF. The V call is TRBV7-2, the J call TRBJ2-5; D perhaps matches TRBD1 (6 bases). The CDR3 has 14 amino acids. The germline V and J ends were trimmed by 2 bases and 2 bases, with 9 bases remaining between them. Germline CDR1 and CDR2: SGHTA and FQGNSA.

The rearrangement joins TRBV13 to TRBJ2-7; 10 nucleotides agree with TRBD2. This CDR3 has 14 residues. Germline V gene lookup returns CDR1 PRHDT and CDR2 FYEKMQ (reference sequence). V was clipped by 5 bases and J by 4 bases; unmatched bases: 5. CDR3 sequence (DNA): TGTGCCAGCAGCGTTAGCGGGGGGTATTACGAGCAGTACTTC. It codes for CASSVSGGYYEQYF.

The chain has TRBV5-1 and TRBJ2-1; D call uncertain. The CDR3 loop spans 13 amino acids. Germline lookup yields CDR1 SGHRS and CDR2 YFSETQ. The V gene lost 3 bases and the J gene lost 7 bases, with 11 bases spanning the gap. CDR3 region: CASSSQALNEQFF. CDR3 nucleotide sequence: TGCGCCAGCAGCTCCCAAGCCCTTAATGAGCAGTTCTTC. The variable domain in full, completed from reference TRBV5-1 and TRBJ2-1, reads KAGVTQTPRYLIKTRGQQVTLSCSPISGHRSVSWYQQTPGQGLQFLFEYFSETQRNKGNFPGRFSGRQFSNSRSEMNVSTLELGDSALYLCASSSQALNEQFFGPGTRLTVL.

The chain links TRBV20-1 to TRBJ2-7; perhaps TRBD1 as D (5 bases). CDR3 length equals 13 residues. V lost 5 bases, J lost 4 bases, and 15 bases lay in between. Germline V gene data show CDR1 as DFQATT and CDR2 as SNEGSKA (reference sequence). The CDR3 spells CSASRAGNYEQYF. The DNA of the CDR3 is TGCAGTGCTTCCCGGGCAGGGAATTACGAGCAGTACTTC.

The CDR3 sequence is CATLSLANEQYF. Here the CDR3 DNA reads TGCGCCACCCTTTCACTAGCGAACGAGCAGTACTTC. The chain uses TRBV10-2 and TRBJ2-7; 7 nucleotides align to TRBD2. Germline V gene data show CDR1 as WSHSY and CDR2 as SAAADI. There are 12 residues in the CDR3. With V trimmed by 10 bases and J by 5 bases, 8 bases remained unmatched.

The chain combines TRBV27 with TRBJ1-2; maybe TRBD1 (5 bases). This CDR3 spans 13 amino acids. CDR1 is MNHEY and CDR2 is SMNVEV in the germline V gene (reference sequence). Between the trimmed V and J ends, which lost 5 bases and 4 bases, there was a span of 11 bases. The CDR3, as DNA: TGTGCCAGCAGTCCGACCGGGGGCTATGGCTACACCTTC. This sequence encodes CASSPTGGYGYTF.

The CDR3 here is CSAWEAAGIDEQFF. CDR3 DNA sequence: TGCAGTGCCTGGGAGGCCGCGGGGATTGATGAGCAGTTCTTC. V gene TRBV20-1 combines with J gene TRBJ2-1; weak D call: TRBD2 (6 bases). V lost 6 bases, J lost 8 bases, and 20 bases lay in between. The CDR3 is 14 amino acids. Germline CDR1 reads DFQATT; CDR2 reads SNEGSKA (reference sequence).

This rearrangement joins TRBV7-9 to TRBJ2-1; D gene ambiguous. The CDR3 is 15 residues long. Trimming left V 6 bases short and J 6 bases short, with 18 bases between. Germline V CDR1 and CDR2: SEHNR, FQNEAQ (reference sequence). For the CDR3, the DNA is TGTGCCAGCAGGACTCTTGGGGAATCGGGCAATGAGCAGTTCTTC. Translated, it gives CASRTLGESGNEQFF.

The V gene is TRBV7-2, the J gene TRBJ2-1; D is possibly TRBD2 (5 bases). Per germline, CDR1 SGHTA and CDR2 FQGNSA. CDR3 length: 13 residues. V lost 3 bases, J lost 7 bases, and 10 bases lay in between. CDR3 in DNA: TGTGCCAGCAGCTTCAGGACTCAGAATGAGCAGTTCTTC. Translating gives CASSFRTQNEQFF.

The chain employs TRBV7-9 and TRBJ2-1; TRBD2 aligns across 10 bases. Losses at the gene ends were 5 bases for V and 4 bases for J; bases not matched to a gene: 8. Germline V gene data show CDR1 as SEHNR and CDR2 as FQNEAQ (reference sequence). This CDR3 contains 16 residues. The CDR3 bases are TGTGCCAGCAGCCCCCGACCGACTAGCGGGTACAATGAGCAGTTCTTC. It translates to CASSPRPTSGYNEQFF.

This clonotype was observed once. This rearrangement joins TRBV30 to TRBJ1-3, with unresolved D. V lost 0 bases to trimming and J lost 3 bases, with 9 bases between them. The CDR3 is made up of 14 amino acids. Germline V gene lookup returns CDR1 GTSNPN and CDR2 SVGIG (reference sequence). This CDR3 reads CAWSVKDLGNTIYF. DNA of the CDR3: TGTGCCTGGAGTGTTAAGGACCTTGGAAACACCATATATTTT.

V and J are TRBV11-2 and TRBJ2-5; 7 bases match TRBD2. This CDR3 is 15 amino acids long. Unmatched junction bases numbered 11, after V lost 5 bases and J lost 5 bases. Germline V gene sequence: CDR1 SGHAT, CDR2 FQNNGV. Written as DNA, the CDR3 is TGTGCCAGCAGCCCGGCGGGGACTAACTGGGAGACCCAGTACTTC. The encoded protein is CASSPAGTNWETQYF.

V is TRBV20-1 and J is TRBJ1-5, with D maybe TRBD1 (5 bases). Trimming took off 6 bases at V and 2 bases at J, with 14 bases between the two ends. Germline CDR1 reads DFQATT; CDR2 reads SNEGSKA (reference sequence). This CDR3 has 14 residues. The CDR3 loop is CSAQDLGGNQPQHF. CDR3 DNA sequence: TGCAGTGCCCAGGATCTAGGGGGCAATCAGCCCCAGCATTTT.

The chain joins TRBV9 to TRBJ2-7, with 13 positions matching TRBD2. V shed 4 bases and J 6 bases; nucleotides not matched to a gene: 10. From germline, CDR1 is SGDLS and CDR2 YYNGEE. The CDR3 length is 16 residues. In DNA, the CDR3 is TGTGCCAGCAGCCCGTCCGGGACTAGCGGGGTACGCGAGCAGTACTTC. Amino acid sequence: CASSPSGTSGVREQYF.

The V call is TRBV7-9, the J call TRBJ2-7; TRBD2 is a possible D gene (5 bases). Per germline, CDR1 SEHNR and CDR2 FQNEAQ (reference sequence). The CDR3 loop spans 11 amino acids. Deletions cut 6 bases from V and 7 bases from J, with 10 bases between. The CDR3 loop is CASRLRDEQYF. CDR3 DNA: TGTGCCAGCAGGCTTCGGGATGAGCAGTACTTC.

The J gene is TRBJ1-2, the V gene TRBV3-1; a possible D gene is TRBD1 (6 bases). V was pared by 4 bases and J by 1 base, with 19 bases between. Germline CDR1 LGHDT, CDR2 YNNKEL (reference sequence). The CDR3 length is 17 residues. The CDR3 reads CASSPFGDTDINYGYTF. CDR3 bases: TGTGCCAGCAGCCCGTTTGGGGACACCGATATTAACTATGGCTACACCTTC.

The chain uses TRBV9 and TRBJ2-7; 11 bases are shared with TRBD1. CDR3 length: 16 residues. Germline lookup yields CDR1 SGDLS and CDR2 YYNGEE. With V trimmed by 4 bases and J by 3 bases, 9 bases remained unmatched. The CDR3, as DNA: TGTGCCAGCAGCTGTCGTCGGGACAGGGGGAACTACGAGCAGTACTTC. This encodes CASSCRRDRGNYEQYF.

This sequence joins TRBV4-1 and TRBJ1-3; unclear D gene. V was cut by 3 bases and J by 2 bases, with 8 bases left in between. Germline V gene data show CDR1 as MGHRA and CDR2 as YSYEKL. This CDR3 spans 14 amino acids. The CDR3 DNA reads as TGCGCCAGCAGCCATGGGAGTACTGGAAACACCATATATTTT. Encoded protein: CASSHGSTGNTIYF.

The gene calls are TRBV27 and TRBJ2-1; 9 nucleotides align to TRBD1. V was pared by 5 bases and J by 8 bases, with 7 bases of the junction left unmatched. The germline V gene encodes CDR1 MNHEY and CDR2 SMNVEV (reference sequence). This CDR3 comprises 14 residues. CDR3 loop: CASSPGTGMYEQFF. DNA of the CDR3: TGTGCCAGCAGTCCCGGGACAGGGATGTATGAGCAGTTCTTC.

The chain is built from TRBV4-2 and TRBJ1-5; 8 bases match TRBD1. The CDR3 extends over 15 amino acids. The trim removed 1 base at V and 6 bases at J, leaving 5 bases unmatched. Germline-derived CDR1 and CDR2 are LGHNA and YNFKEQ. The CDR3 coding sequence is TGTGCCAGCAGCCAAGGACAGGGGACCGCTCAGCCCCAGCATTTT. Translated: CASSQGQGTAQPQHF.